This TCR beta chain comes out of a study of PD-1 blockade in classical Hodgkin lymphoma. Regarding the study as a whole: The CD4+ diversity rise by C4D1 was clearest in complete responders.

Every one of the patients relapsed after autologous stem cell transplantation (brentuximab vedotin exposure was variable). Libraries were prepared by immunoSEQ multiplex PCR; TCRdb keeps only in-frame clonotypes and omits some of them. This sample carries roughly 20,000 clones, nearly 75% of them seen once, and the ten largest clones take less than 25%. Trimming removed 4 bases at V and 0 bases at J, with 8 bases between. The germline CDR1 and CDR2 sequences are LNHDA and SQIVND (reference sequence). The CDR3 has 14 amino acids. Of note for this clone: What it recognizes is unknown.

The V gene is TRBV19, the J gene TRBJ2-3, with a possible D match to TRBD2 (5 bases). The receptor comes from a human donor with classical Hodgkin lymphoma. The sample here was peripheral blood mononuclear cells (PBMCs), taken before the second cycle of nivolumab. The CDR3 coding sequence is TGTGCCAGTAGTAATCCGGGAAGCACAGATACGCAGTATTTT. This gives the protein CASSNPGSTDTQYF.